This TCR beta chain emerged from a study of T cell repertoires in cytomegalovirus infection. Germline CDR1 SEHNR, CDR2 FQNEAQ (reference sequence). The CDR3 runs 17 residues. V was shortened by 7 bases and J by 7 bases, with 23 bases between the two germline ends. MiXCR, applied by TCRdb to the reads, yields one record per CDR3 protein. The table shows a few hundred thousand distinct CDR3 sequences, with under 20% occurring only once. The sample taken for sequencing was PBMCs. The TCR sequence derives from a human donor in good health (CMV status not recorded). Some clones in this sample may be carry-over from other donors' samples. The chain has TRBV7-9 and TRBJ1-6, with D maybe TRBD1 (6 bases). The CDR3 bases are TGTGCCAGCAACGTGGGAGCTGGGACACGGTTGAATTCACCCCTCCACTTT. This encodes CASNVGAGTRLNSPLHF.